This TCR beta chain stems from a study of T cell changes during pregnancy in multiple sclerosis. The germline gives CDR1 SQVTM, CDR2 ANQGSEA. Deletions cut 7 bases from V and 0 bases from J, with 4 bases between. There are 11 residues in the CDR3. TCRdb's copy holds only in-frame clones and misses some; the assay was immunoSEQ multiplex PCR. In the table there are tens of thousands of clones, about 91% of which are singletons. This TCR derives from a female donor with multiple sclerosis, enrolled in a pregnancy study. The chain is built from TRBV29-1 and TRBJ1-3; D gene uncertain. Sequences were derived from peripheral blood, sampled before pregnancy. The DNA for the CDR3 is TGCAGCGCCCACTCTGGAAACACCATATATTTT. Protein sequence: CSAHSGNTIYF.